One sample yielded the 14 T cell receptor beta chains listed below, sequenced in a study of T-cell memory formation after mild COVID-19. MiXCR, applied by TCRdb to the 5' RACE reads, yields one record per CDR3 protein. The table has about 340,000 distinct CDR3 sequences, approximately 16% seen once; the top ten hold 20% to 25%. Sequencing was performed on PBMCs or a T cell subset sorted from them (not recorded which). Receptor source: a young man who had mild COVID-19 (a few samples of this study predate the infection). Cell type and time point are not known.

This clonotype showed up many times. V usage is TRBV29-1 and J usage is TRBJ2-1; 8 bases are a match to TRBD2. The CDR3 has 16 amino acids. Germline V lookup: CDR1 SQVTM, CDR2 ANQGSEA. After removal of 2 bases from V and 2 bases from J, the junction contained 8 bases not matched to a gene. CDR3: CSVEKGIAGTYNEQFF. CDR3 bases: TGCAGCGTTGAAAAGGGGATAGCGGGGACCTACAATGAGCAGTTCTTC.

This clonotype was detected only a few times. This chain joins TRBV21-1 and TRBJ1-4; the table gives TRBD1 as D, unverified against the DNA. TRBV21-1 is listed as a pseudogene. The CDR3 length is 15 residues. The CDR3 reads CANEPGDITNEKLFF. The CDR3 DNA follows: TGTGCCAACGAGCCCGGGGATATTACTAATGAAAAACTGTTTTTT.

This clonotype was seen more than once but under ten times. This chain uses TRBV4-3 with TRBJ2-7; 9 nucleotides agree with TRBD1. Losses at the gene ends were 4 bases for V and 4 bases for J; bases not matched to a gene: 5. The germline V gene encodes CDR1 LGHNA and CDR2 YSLEER. This CDR3 has 14 amino acids. The CDR3 bases are TGCGCCAGCAGCCCCTGGACAGGGGCGTACGAGCAGTACTTC. Amino acid sequence: CASSPWTGAYEQYF.

This chain joins TRBV28 and TRBJ2-5; D possibly uses TRBD1 or TRBD2 (6 bases each). V was clipped by 6 bases and J by 5 bases, with 10 bases between them. This CDR3 region has 12 residues. Germline V gene data show CDR1 as MDHEN and CDR2 as SYDVKM. CDR3 sequence reads: CASRGGRETQYF. The CDR3 DNA follows: TGTGCCAGCAGGGGGGGCCGGGAGACCCAGTACTTC. The full variable domain, in which reference TRBV28 and TRBJ2-5 provide the parts outside the CDR3, is DVKVTQSSRYLVKRTGEKVFLECVQDMDHENMFWYRQDPGLGLRLIYFSYDVKMKEKGDIPEGYSVSREKKERFSLILESASTNQTSMYLCASRGGRETQYFGPGTRLLVL.

This chain links TRBV9 with TRBJ1-4; D unclear. CDR1 SGDLS and CDR2 YYNGEE come from the germline V gene. This CDR3 has 15 residues. Trimming left V 4 bases short and J 5 bases short, with 15 bases between. The CDR3 nucleotides are TGTGCCAGCAGCAAAAGCCCTGGGAAGAATGAAAAACTGTTTTTT. It specifies CASSKSPGKNEKLFF.

The sample holds a few counts of this clonotype. This CDR3 reads CASSYRRGGSDEQFF. The CDR3 DNA sequence: TGTGCCAGCAGTTACAGGCGGGGCGGTAGCGATGAGCAGTTCTTC. The rearrangement links TRBV6-2 or TRBV6-3 to TRBJ2-1; possibly TRBD2 for D (6 bases). Germline lookup yields CDR1 MNHEY and CDR2 SVGEGT. Trimming cost V 2 bases and J 8 bases, with 16 bases left between them. CDR3 length: 15 residues.

The rearrangement links TRBV28 to TRBJ2-1; TRBD2 agrees at 11 bases. V was clipped by 6 bases and J by 9 bases; unmatched bases: 10. There are 15 residues in the CDR3. The germline gives CDR1 MDHEN, CDR2 SYDVKM. The CDR3 is CASSIAGGPYAEQFF. The CDR3 coding sequence is TGTGCCAGCAGCATAGCGGGGGGGCCTTACGCTGAGCAGTTCTTC.

The chain joins TRBV5-1 to TRBJ1-6; 7 nucleotides align to TRBD1. The CDR3 is 15 residues long. V trimming: 3 bases; J trimming: 6 bases; junction bases outside the gene matches: 6. Germline CDR1 and CDR2: SGHRS and YFSETQ. CDR3 nucleotide sequence: TGCGCCAGCAGCTCTTCCTGGGACAGTAATTCACCCCTCCACTTT. Translation: CASSSSWDSNSPLHF.

This clonotype was counted ten times or more. V usage is TRBV6-2 or TRBV6-3 and J usage is TRBJ2-1; weak D call: TRBD1 (6 bases). The CDR3 covers 17 residues. Germline CDR1 is MNHEY and CDR2 is SVGEGT. V was shortened by 6 bases and J by 0 bases, with 18 bases between the two germline ends. CDR3 loop: CASRRDVGHLSYNEQFF. CDR3 nucleotide sequence: TGTGCCAGCAGGCGAGACGTGGGACACCTCTCCTACAATGAGCAGTTCTTC.

This clonotype was counted between two and nine times. The CDR3, as DNA: TGCGCCAGCAGCCCGAGGGGACAGGTTGAAAAACTGTTTTTT. Protein: CASSPRGQVEKLFF. The chain combines TRBV5-1 with TRBJ1-4, with TRBD1 identical over 8 bases. Germline V lookup: CDR1 SGHRS, CDR2 YFSETQ. The CDR3 contains 14 residues. J lost 7 bases, V lost 4 bases, and 6 bases had no gene match. Using reference TRBV5-1 and TRBJ1-4 for the parts outside the CDR3, the full variable domain is KAGVTQTPRYLIKTRGQQVTLSCSPISGHRSVSWYQQTPGQGLQFLFEYFSETQRNKGNFPGRFSGRQFSNSRSEMNVSTLELGDSALYLCASSPRGQVEKLFFGSGTQLSVL.

This clonotype was picked up a small number of times. This chain uses TRBV11-2 with TRBJ2-5; D is uncertain. V was clipped by 1 base and J by 7 bases, with 7 bases between them. Germline V lookup: CDR1 SGHAT, CDR2 FQNNGV. The CDR3 is 12 amino acids. The CDR3 nucleotides read TGTGCCAGCAGCTTAGTAGGGTCGACCCAGTACTTC. Its protein is CASSLVGSTQYF.

V usage is TRBV6-5 and J usage is TRBJ1-4; D unresolved. Trimming removed 6 bases from V and 1 base from J, with 15 bases in between. Germline V gene sequence: CDR1 MNHEY, CDR2 SVGAGI. The CDR3 has 16 amino acids. The DNA for the CDR3 is TGTGCCAGCAGCCCATACCCCGGGATAACTAATGAAAAACTGTTTTTT. It is translated as CASSPYPGITNEKLFF.

This clonotype turned up a few times. A read error may produce the germline difference seen at one junction end. The chain has TRBV5-1 and TRBJ1-3; a weak D match, TRBD1 (5 bases). From germline, CDR1 is SGHRS and CDR2 YFSETQ. This CDR3 is 14 amino acids long. The CDR3 is CATSRDLFGNTIYF. The CDR3 nucleotides read TGCGCCACCAGCAGGGACTTGTTTGGAAACACCATATATTTT. The entire variable domain, with the rest obtained from reference TRBV5-1 and TRBJ1-3, is as follows: KAGVTQTPRYLIKTRGQQVTLSCSPISGHRSVSWYQQTPGQGLQFLFEYFSETQRNKGNFPGRFSGRQFSNSRSEMNVSTLELGDSALYLCATSRDLFGNTIYFGEGSWLTVV.

The rearrangement links TRBV4-1 to TRBJ2-1; 9 nucleotides match TRBD1. The V gene's germline CDR1 is MGHRA and CDR2 YSYEKL. Trimming at V came to 6 bases and at J to 9 bases, leaving 9 bases not matched to a gene. The CDR3 sequence is 14 residues long. CDR3 nucleotides: TGCGCCAGCAGGTCACCGGGACAGGGCAGTGAGCAGTTCTTC. Translating it yields CASRSPGQGSEQFF.